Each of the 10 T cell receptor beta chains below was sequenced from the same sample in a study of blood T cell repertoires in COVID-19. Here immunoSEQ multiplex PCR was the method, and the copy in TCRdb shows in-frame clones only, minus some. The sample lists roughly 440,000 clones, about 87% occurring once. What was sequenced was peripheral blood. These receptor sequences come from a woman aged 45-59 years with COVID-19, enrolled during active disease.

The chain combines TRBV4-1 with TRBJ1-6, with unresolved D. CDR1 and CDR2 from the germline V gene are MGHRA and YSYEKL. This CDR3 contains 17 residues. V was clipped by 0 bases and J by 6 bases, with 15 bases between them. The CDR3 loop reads CASSQDQAGVSNSPLHF. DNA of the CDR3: TGCGCCAGCAGCCAAGATCAGGCAGGCGTCTCTAATTCACCCCTCCACTTT.

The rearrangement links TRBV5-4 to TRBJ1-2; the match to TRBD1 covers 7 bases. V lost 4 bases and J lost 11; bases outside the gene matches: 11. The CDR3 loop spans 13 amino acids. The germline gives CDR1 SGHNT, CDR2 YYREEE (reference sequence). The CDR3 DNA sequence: TGTGCCAGCAGCGGGGGACAGTTGCGATCGTACACCTTC. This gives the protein CASSGGQLRSYTF.

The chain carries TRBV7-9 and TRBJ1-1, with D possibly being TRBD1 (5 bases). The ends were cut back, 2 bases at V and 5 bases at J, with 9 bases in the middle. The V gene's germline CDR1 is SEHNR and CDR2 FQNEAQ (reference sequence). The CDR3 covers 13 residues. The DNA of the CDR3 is TGTGCCAGCAGCTTAACAGGCGCAACTGAAGCTTTCTTT. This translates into CASSLTGATEAFF.

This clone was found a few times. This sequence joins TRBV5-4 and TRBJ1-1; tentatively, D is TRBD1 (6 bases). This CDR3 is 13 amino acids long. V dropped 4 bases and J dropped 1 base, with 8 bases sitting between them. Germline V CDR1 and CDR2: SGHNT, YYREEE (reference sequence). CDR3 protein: CASSGGQNTEAFF. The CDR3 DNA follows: TGTGCCAGCAGCGGGGGACAGAACACTGAAGCTTTCTTT.

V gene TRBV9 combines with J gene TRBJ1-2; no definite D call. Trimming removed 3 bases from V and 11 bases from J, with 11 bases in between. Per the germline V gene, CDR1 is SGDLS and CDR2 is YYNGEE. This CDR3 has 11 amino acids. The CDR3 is CASSAGRSYTF. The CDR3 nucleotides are TGTGCCAGCAGCGCGGGGAGGTCGTACACCTTC.

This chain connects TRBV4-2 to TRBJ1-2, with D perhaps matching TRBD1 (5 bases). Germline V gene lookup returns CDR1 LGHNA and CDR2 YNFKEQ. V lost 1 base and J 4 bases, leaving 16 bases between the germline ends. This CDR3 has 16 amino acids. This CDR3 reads CASSQGLAGPIYGYTF. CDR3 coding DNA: TGTGCCAGCAGCCAAGGGCTGGCAGGGCCCATCTATGGCTACACCTTC.

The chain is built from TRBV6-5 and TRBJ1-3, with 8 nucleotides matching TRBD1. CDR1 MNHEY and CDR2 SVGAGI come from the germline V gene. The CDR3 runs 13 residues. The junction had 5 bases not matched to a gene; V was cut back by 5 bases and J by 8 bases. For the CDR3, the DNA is TGTGCCAGCAGTCCCGACAGGGGAGACACCATATATTTT. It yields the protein CASSPDRGDTIYF.

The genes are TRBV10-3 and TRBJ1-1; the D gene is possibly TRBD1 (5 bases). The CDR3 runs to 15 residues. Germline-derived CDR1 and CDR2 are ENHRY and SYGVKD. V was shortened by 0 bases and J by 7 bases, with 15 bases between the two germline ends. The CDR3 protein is CAISESDQGRGEAFF. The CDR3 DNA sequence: TGTGCCATCAGTGAGTCGGATCAGGGAAGGGGTGAAGCTTTCTTT.

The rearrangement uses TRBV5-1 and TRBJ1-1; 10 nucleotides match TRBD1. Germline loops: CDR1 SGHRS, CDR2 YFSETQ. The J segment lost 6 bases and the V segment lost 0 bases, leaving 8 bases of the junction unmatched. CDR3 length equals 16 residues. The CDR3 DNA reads TGCGCCAGCAGCTTGGTCTTCCGGGACAGGGGCCCTGAAGCTTTCTTT. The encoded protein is CASSLVFRDRGPEAFF.

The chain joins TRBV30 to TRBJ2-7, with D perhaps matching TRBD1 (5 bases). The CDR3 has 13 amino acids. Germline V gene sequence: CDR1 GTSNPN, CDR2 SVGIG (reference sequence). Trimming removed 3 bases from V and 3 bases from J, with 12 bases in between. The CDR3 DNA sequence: TGTGCCTGGAGGGAAAGGACAAGCTACGAGCAGTACTTC. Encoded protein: CAWRERTSYEQYF.